The 27 T cell receptor beta chains listed next were all sequenced from one sample in a study of spatial heterogeneity in lung cancer. Time point denoted: sample taken at primary tumor resection. From the 5' RACE reads, TCRdb called clonotypes with MiXCR, one entry per CDR3 protein. The sample lists around 37,000 distinct CDR3 sequences, less than 9.5% occurring once. Specimen: PBMCs, collected at surgery. Every receptor here comes from a female donor with early-stage non-small cell lung cancer.

The CDR3 DNA sequence: TGCAGCGTTGCCCCCGGGACAGGGGTCTATGGCTACACCTTC. Its translation is CSVAPGTGVYGYTF. The rearrangement uses TRBV29-1 and TRBJ1-2; TRBD1 matches at 10 bases. CDR3 length equals 14 residues. The V gene end was trimmed by 4 bases and the J gene end by 4 bases; junction bases not matched to a gene: 6. The germline V gene encodes CDR1 SQVTM and CDR2 ANQGSEA.

Only a few counts were recorded for this clonotype. The V gene is TRBV7-2, the J gene TRBJ2-3; no clear D gene. Germline CDR1 SGHTA, CDR2 FQGNSA. V gave up 4 bases and J gave up 7 bases, with 12 bases separating them. CDR3 size: 13 residues. The CDR3 nucleotides are TGTGCCAGCAGCTCGACGAGCCGGCATACGCAGTATTTT. Translation gives CASSSTSRHTQYF.

This clonotype has at least ten counts. The chain employs TRBV18 and TRBJ1-2; D is perhaps TRBD1 (5 bases). The CDR3 has 17 amino acids. Looked up from germline, CDR1 is KGHSH and CDR2 is LQKENI. V was trimmed by 0 bases and J by 4 bases, leaving 18 bases between them. DNA for the CDR3: TGTGCCAGCTCACCACCGAGGGGTGAGGGACCCACCTATGGCTACACCTTC. Translating it yields CASSPPRGEGPTYGYTF.

This clonotype showed up just a few times. This chain joins TRBV6-1 and TRBJ2-2; 11 positions agree with TRBD1. The CDR3 loop spans 14 amino acids. CDR1 and CDR2 from the germline V gene are MNHNS and SASEGT. Unmatched junction bases numbered 4, after V lost 6 bases and J lost 7 bases. The CDR3 DNA reads as TGTGCCAGCAGCGGACAGGGGGCCTTCGGGGAGCTGTTTTTT. This translates into CASSGQGAFGELFF.

The chain is built from TRBV6-2 or TRBV6-3 and TRBJ2-3; D assignment may be TRBD1 or TRBD2 (6 bases each). Germline V gene lookup returns CDR1 MNHEY and CDR2 SVGEGT. V gave up 6 bases and J gave up 0 bases, with 13 bases separating them. This CDR3 comprises 15 residues. The CDR3 loop reads CASSPRGPSTDTQYF. Written as DNA, the CDR3 is TGTGCCAGCAGCCCTCGGGGGCCGAGCACAGATACGCAGTATTTT.

J is TRBJ2-1 and V is TRBV18; 14 bases align to TRBD2. Looked up from germline, CDR1 is KGHSH and CDR2 is LQKENI. CDR3 length: 15 residues. J was trimmed by 9 bases and V by 4 bases; bases with no gene match: 5. CDR3 protein: CASSQGLAGVAEQFF. CDR3 bases: TGTGCCAGCTCACAGGGACTAGCGGGAGTCGCTGAGCAGTTCTTC.

This clonotype was observed at least ten times. The chain joins TRBV20-1 to TRBJ2-7, with D possibly being TRBD2 (5 bases). The germline CDR1 and CDR2 sequences are DFQATT and SNEGSKA (reference sequence). The CDR3 totals 16 residues. The germline V and J ends were trimmed by 0 bases and 2 bases, with 17 bases remaining between them. This CDR3 is CSARDWLALATYEQYF. The CDR3 coding sequence is TGCAGTGCTAGAGATTGGCTTGCTCTAGCAACCTACGAGCAGTACTTC.

This clonotype has ten or more counts. Its ends do not fully match the called genes, so a read error is possible. The chain combines TRBV7-2 with TRBJ2-3; D is perhaps TRBD2 (5 bases). CDR1 SGHTA and CDR2 FQGNSA come from the germline V gene. This CDR3 region has 13 residues. The CDR3 nucleotides are TGCGTGAGCGTCGGGGTTAGCACAGATACGCAGTATTTT. Its protein is CVSVGVSTDTQYF.

In this sample, this clonotype turned up many times. This chain connects TRBV20-1 to TRBJ2-3; D perhaps matches TRBD1 (5 bases). The CDR3 is 13 residues long. CDR1 is DFQATT and CDR2 is SNEGSKA in the germline V gene (reference sequence). Trimming left V 1 base short and J 5 bases short, with 10 bases between. The CDR3 nucleotides are TGCAGTGCTAGAGCTGGGGCCAGAGATACGCAGTATTTT. Its protein is CSARAGARDTQYF.

This clonotype is termed medium-sized (0.01 to 0.1%). The chain joins TRBV19 to TRBJ2-3, with D perhaps TRBD2 (6 bases). V was cut by 6 bases and J by 0 bases, with 13 bases left in between. The CDR3 spans 15 residues. The germline V gene encodes CDR1 LNHDA and CDR2 SQIVND (reference sequence). The CDR3 region is CASSGGVTSTDTQYF. Here the CDR3 DNA reads TGTGCCAGTAGCGGGGGAGTCACTAGCACAGATACGCAGTATTTT.

This clonotype was detected a few times. This chain connects TRBV12-3 or TRBV12-4 to TRBJ1-2; possible D gene TRBD1, 5 bases. The CDR3 has 12 amino acids. V shed 5 bases and J shed 7 bases, with 11 bases lying between them. This chain's CDR3 is CASSRFRVGYTF. DNA of the CDR3: TGTGCCAGCAGTCGATTCAGGGTTGGCTACACCTTC.

This clonotype was recorded only once. The chain uses TRBV7-2 and TRBJ2-7; possibly TRBD2 for D (6 bases). Trimming took off 5 bases at V and 5 bases at J, with 13 bases between the two ends. The CDR3 has 13 amino acids. Germline CDR1 reads SGHTA; CDR2 reads FQGNSA. CDR3 coding DNA: TGTGCCAGCAGCCAAGGGCGACTAGACGAGCAGTACTTC. Translation: CASSQGRLDEQYF.

This clonotype was recorded at least ten times. The chain links TRBV5-1 to TRBJ2-3; 11 bases are a match to TRBD1. Germline V lookup: CDR1 SGHRS, CDR2 YFSETQ. This CDR3 contains 16 residues. V dropped 4 bases and J dropped 5; count of bases not matched to a gene: 9. CDR3 sequence: CASSVGTGGAGDTQYF. The CDR3 DNA follows: TGCGCCAGCAGCGTCGGGACAGGGGGAGCGGGAGATACGCAGTATTTT.

This clonotype was counted a few times. This chain connects TRBV28 to TRBJ1-1, with 9 bases aligning to TRBD1. J lost 4 bases, V lost 5 bases, and 8 bases had no gene match. This CDR3 comprises 15 residues. CDR1 is MDHEN, CDR2 SYDVKM, per germline. CDR3 amino acids: CASSPGDRVSTEAFF. CDR3 sequence (DNA): TGTGCCAGCAGTCCCGGGGACAGGGTCTCCACTGAAGCTTTCTTT. The variable domain in full, completed from reference TRBV28 and TRBJ1-1, reads DVKVTQSSRYLVKRTGEKVFLECVQDMDHENMFWYRQDPGLGLRLIYFSYDVKMKEKGDIPEGYSVSREKKERFSLILESASTNQTSMYLCASSPGDRVSTEAFFGQGTRLTVV.

This clonotype has a count of ten or more. The chain uses TRBV4-2 and TRBJ1-4; 10 nucleotides align to TRBD1. Losses at the gene ends were 3 bases for V and 7 bases for J; bases not matched to a gene: 5. Germline CDR1 LGHNA, CDR2 YNFKEQ. The CDR3 runs 15 residues. Here the CDR3 DNA reads TGTGCCAGCAGCCAGGGACAGGGGAGCGGTGAAAAACTGTTTTTT. This sequence encodes CASSQGQGSGEKLFF.

The J gene is TRBJ2-5, the V gene TRBV7-8; D may be TRBD2 (6 bases). The V end lost 2 bases, the J end lost 5 bases, and 15 bases lay between the germline ends. CDR3 length equals 15 residues. Germline V gives CDR1 SGHVS, CDR2 FQNEAQ. CDR3 DNA: TGTGCCAGCAGCTTAAGGAGGGTTAGCTTGGAGACCCAGTACTTC. This translates into CASSLRRVSLETQYF. The whole variable domain, filled in from reference TRBV7-8 and TRBJ2-5, reads GAGVSQSPRYKVAKRGQDVALRCDPISGHVSLFWYQQALGQGPEFLTYFQNEAQLDKSGLPSDRFFAERPEGSVSTLKIQRTQQEDSAVYLCASSLRRVSLETQYFGPGTRLLVL.

This clonotype was seen at least ten times. The genes are TRBV20-1 and TRBJ2-5; 11 bases are a match to TRBD2. Unmatched junction bases numbered 24, after V lost 4 bases and J lost 8 bases. Germline CDR1 and CDR2: DFQATT and SNEGSKA (reference sequence). The CDR3 length is 19 residues. In nucleotides, the CDR3 is TGCAGTGCTAAAAAGAAGGGGACTAGCGGACCCCGCCCCCCGGGAACCCAGTACTTC. This encodes CSAKKKGTSGPRPPGTQYF.

This clonotype was detected only a few times. The chain uses TRBV30 and TRBJ2-7; a possible D gene is TRBD2 (6 bases). The CDR3 is 15 amino acids. Trimming took off 4 bases at V and 0 bases at J, with 16 bases between the two ends. The germline gives CDR1 GTSNPN, CDR2 SVGIG (reference sequence). The CDR3 loop is CAWTSGRFRSYEQYF. In nucleotides, the CDR3 is TGTGCCTGGACTTCGGGGAGGTTCCGCTCCTACGAGCAGTACTTC.

This chain uses TRBV28 with TRBJ2-1; D is perhaps TRBD1 (5 bases). Deletions cut 6 bases from V and 2 bases from J, with 11 bases between. Germline V gene lookup returns CDR1 MDHEN and CDR2 SYDVKM. The CDR3 consists of 14 residues. The DNA of the CDR3 is TGTGCCAGCAGCTCTGGGGCAGCCTACAATGAGCAGTTCTTC. Protein: CASSSGAAYNEQFF.

The chain has TRBV20-1 and TRBJ1-5; D may be TRBD1 (6 bases). Trimming shortened V by 6 bases and J by 1 base, and 16 bases separated the two germline ends. The CDR3 covers 15 residues. CDR1 and CDR2 from the germline V gene are DFQATT and SNEGSKA (reference sequence). The CDR3 DNA reads as TGCAGTGCCCGGATGGGGCAGGGGAGCAATCAGCCCCAGCATTTT. Residues: CSARMGQGSNQPQHF.

In this sample, this clonotype turned up a few times. The V and J genes are TRBV5-6 and TRBJ2-3, with 7 nucleotides matching TRBD1. The CDR3 consists of 13 residues. CDR1 and CDR2 (germline): SGHDT, YYEEEE. V was clipped by 3 bases and J by 11 bases; unmatched bases: 9. The DNA of the CDR3 is TGTGCCAGCAGCTGGGGAAGGGGGCTAGAGCAGTATTTT. It yields the protein CASSWGRGLEQYF.

This clonotype was recorded many times. The chain employs TRBV19 and TRBJ1-5; no firm D call. In germline, CDR1 is LNHDA, CDR2 SQIVND (reference sequence). The CDR3 spans 13 residues. Trimming removed 3 bases at V and 2 bases at J, with 5 bases between. The CDR3, as DNA: TGTGCCAGTAGTATGACGGGCAATCAGCCCCAGCATTTT. Amino acid sequence: CASSMTGNQPQHF.

This clonotype was seen a handful of times. This chain joins TRBV6-6 and TRBJ1-4; D unresolved. CDR3 size: 16 residues. The germline CDR1 and CDR2 sequences are MNHNY and SVGAGI (reference sequence). V gave up 0 bases and J gave up 0 bases, with 8 bases separating them. The CDR3 DNA is TGTGCCAGCAGTTACTCCCCTTCAACAACTAATGAAAAACTGTTTTTT. Amino acids: CASSYSPSTTNEKLFF.

The chain has TRBV30 and TRBJ1-2; D ambiguous. This CDR3 spans 15 amino acids. V lost 5 bases, J lost 4 bases, and 20 bases lay in between. The germline gives CDR1 GTSNPN, CDR2 SVGIG (reference sequence). CDR3 region: CAWAQPATGLYGYTF. CDR3 nucleotides: TGTGCCTGGGCCCAACCCGCGACGGGTCTCTATGGCTACACCTTC.

Comments on this clonotype: This may be a read error: a much more frequent sequence differs by one nucleotide. The rearrangement joins TRBV18 to TRBJ2-1; 8 nucleotides line up with TRBD2. The V segment lost 2 bases and the J segment 8 bases; nucleotides outside the gene matches: 5. The length of the CDR3 is 14 residues. The V gene's germline CDR1 is KGHSH and CDR2 LQKENI. In DNA form, the CDR3 reads TGTGCCAGCTCACCAGTACTAGCGGAGGATGAGCAGTTCTTC. Translation gives CASSPVLAEDEQFF.

The gene calls are TRBV20-1 and TRBJ2-3, with TRBD2 matching over 12 bases. V shed 0 bases and J 7 bases; nucleotides not matched to a gene: 11. Looked up from germline, CDR1 is DFQATT and CDR2 is SNEGSKA (reference sequence). The CDR3 covers 17 residues. CDR3 DNA: TGCAGTGCTAGAGATCCCGGACTAGCGGGAACTTGGAATACGCAGTATTTT. Encoded protein: CSARDPGLAGTWNTQYF.

The genes are TRBV30 and TRBJ1-3; D might be TRBD1 (5 bases). CDR1 and CDR2 from the germline V gene are GTSNPN and SVGIG (reference sequence). There are 14 residues in the CDR3. V was cut by 2 bases and J by 4 bases, with 12 bases left in between. The CDR3 nucleotides read TGTGCCTGGAGTATCGGGGCACCCGGAAACACCATATATTTT. This encodes CAWSIGAPGNTIYF.